The 23 T cell receptor beta chains in this list originate from one sample, sequenced in a study of blood T cell repertoires in COVID-19. Repertoires were generated with immunoSEQ multiplex PCR, while TCRdb's copy carries only in-frame clones and drops some. The data hold about 170,000 clones, with roughly 85% observed a single time. The sample taken for sequencing was peripheral blood. The receptors stem from an elderly woman with acute or convalescent COVID-19.

The rearrangement uses TRBV6-2 or TRBV6-3 and TRBJ1-5; 7 bases align to TRBD1. The ends lost 2 bases at V and 2 bases at J; junction bases unmatched: 6. The CDR3 is made up of 16 amino acids. The germline V gene encodes CDR1 MNHEY and CDR2 SVGEGT. DNA for the CDR3: TGTGCCAGCAGTTACCTAGGAGGGGGCGGCAATCAGCCCCAGCATTTT. This codes for CASSYLGGGGNQPQHF.

The CDR3 loop reads CASSSVTSGSYNEQFF. The CDR3 DNA sequence: TGTGCCAGCAGCTCGGTCACTAGCGGTTCTTACAATGAGCAGTTCTTC. This chain links TRBV11-2 with TRBJ2-1; 8 bases line up with TRBD2. The J segment lost 4 bases and the V segment lost 4 bases, leaving 9 bases of the junction unmatched. CDR3 size: 16 residues. Germline values: CDR1 SGHAT, CDR2 FQNNGV.

This chain uses TRBV9 with TRBJ2-7; 10 nucleotides align to TRBD1. V lost 0 bases to trimming and J lost 2 bases; unmatched junction nucleotides: 2. Looked up from germline, CDR1 is SGDLS and CDR2 is YYNGEE. The CDR3 sequence is 15 residues long. CDR3 residues: CASSVGQGATYEQYF. DNA of the CDR3: TGTGCCAGCAGCGTAGGACAGGGGGCGACCTACGAGCAGTACTTC.

The chain recombines TRBV19 with TRBJ2-1; the D gene is possibly TRBD2 (5 bases). Per germline, CDR1 LNHDA and CDR2 SQIVND (reference sequence). V shed 1 base and J shed 9 bases, with 10 bases lying between them. This CDR3 is 13 amino acids long. CDR3 in amino acids: CASSIGGIGEQFF. The CDR3 DNA reads as TGTGCCAGTAGTATAGGAGGGATAGGTGAGCAGTTCTTC.

V and J are TRBV2 and TRBJ2-1, with 9 bases lining up with TRBD1. J gave up 7 bases and V 7 bases, and 8 bases lay outside the gene matches. The CDR3 totals 14 residues. Germline assignment: CDR1 SNHLY and CDR2 FYNNEI. The CDR3: CASNQLDRGNEQFF. The CDR3 coding sequence is TGTGCCAGCAACCAACTTGACAGGGGGAATGAGCAGTTCTTC. Supplemented by reference TRBV2 and TRBJ2-1, the full variable domain reads EPEVTQTPSHQVTQMGQEVILRCVPISNHLYFYWYRQILGQKVEFLVSFYNNEISEKSEIFDDQFSVERPDGSNFTLKIRSTKLEDSAMYFCASNQLDRGNEQFFGPGTRLTVL.

The chain couples TRBV5-1 to TRBJ1-2; possible D gene TRBD1, 5 bases. Trimming removed 0 bases from V and 6 bases from J, with 15 bases in between. Germline assignment: CDR1 SGHRS and CDR2 YFSETQ. The CDR3 covers 15 residues. The CDR3 nucleotides read TGCGCCAGCAGCTTGGACGGGCAGGGATTACATGGCTACACCTTC. Translating it yields CASSLDGQGLHGYTF.

The rearrangement uses TRBV6-2 or TRBV6-3 and TRBJ2-5, with D perhaps TRBD2 (6 bases). Between the trimmed V and J ends, which lost 2 bases and 5 bases, there was a span of 12 bases. Germline values: CDR1 MNHEY, CDR2 SVGEGT. CDR3 length equals 14 residues. The CDR3 region has the DNA TGTGCCAGCAGTTACGGGGGGTTGGAGGAGACCCAGTACTTC. This translates into CASSYGGLEETQYF.

This clone was counted a few times. This chain uses TRBV3-1 (or the pseudogene TRBV3-2) with TRBJ2-5; 8 positions match TRBD2. Looked up from germline, CDR1 is LGHDT and CDR2 is YNNKEL (reference sequence). The CDR3 is 13 residues long. V shed 7 bases, J shed 5 bases, and the junction held 6 bases outside the gene matches. In nucleotides, the CDR3 is TGTGCCAGCACCGAGACTAGCGTTGAGACCCAGTACTTC. Amino acids: CASTETSVETQYF.

The J gene is TRBJ1-2, the V gene TRBV30; D is unclear. This CDR3 is built from 13 residues. Trimming cost V 1 base and J 8 bases, with 14 bases left between them. The germline gives CDR1 GTSNPN, CDR2 SVGIG (reference sequence). The CDR3 reads CAWSATPRGGYTF. The DNA for the CDR3 is TGTGCCTGGAGTGCCACCCCCCGGGGAGGCTACACCTTC.

V usage is TRBV7-2 and J usage is TRBJ2-1; 7 bases align to TRBD2. CDR1 and CDR2 (germline): SGHTA, FQGNSA. Trimming took 1 base from V and 8 from J; bases not matched to a gene: 8. The CDR3 totals 15 residues. CDR3: CASSLEWGGSYEQFF. The CDR3 region has the DNA TGTGCCAGCAGCTTAGAATGGGGCGGGAGTTATGAGCAGTTCTTC.

This chain joins TRBV7-9 and TRBJ2-1; maybe TRBD1 (6 bases). Germline CDR1 reads SEHNR; CDR2 reads FQNEAQ (reference sequence). The CDR3 runs 16 residues. The V end was cut by 5 bases, the J end by 0 bases, with 14 bases between. DNA of the CDR3: TGTGCCAGCAGCGGCAGACAGGCGAGCTCCTACAATGAGCAGTTCTTC. Its protein is CASSGRQASSYNEQFF.

This chain uses TRBV6-6 with TRBJ1-5; D remains unclear. Per germline, CDR1 MNHNY and CDR2 SVGAGI (reference sequence). V was pared by 6 bases and J by 0 bases, with 12 bases between. This CDR3 is 15 amino acids long. The CDR3 loop is CASRPTQNSNQPQHF. The DNA of the CDR3 is TGTGCCAGCAGGCCGACACAAAATAGCAATCAGCCCCAGCATTTT.

In DNA, the CDR3 is TGTGCCAGTAGCTCACTCGGGACAGGGAGTCAGCCCCAGCATTTT. It translates to CASSSLGTGSQPQHF. V and J are TRBV19 and TRBJ1-5; 9 bases are a match to TRBD1. Germline lookup yields CDR1 LNHDA and CDR2 SQIVND (reference sequence). V dropped 6 bases and J dropped 6; count of bases not matched to a gene: 9. This CDR3 comprises 15 residues.

The genes are TRBV30 and TRBJ2-6; a weak D match, TRBD2 (6 bases). In germline, CDR1 is GTSNPN, CDR2 SVGIG (reference sequence). The CDR3 contains 14 residues. The V gene lost 8 bases and the J gene lost 1 base, with 12 bases spanning the gap. This CDR3 is CARVGGSGANVLTF. CDR3 bases: TGTGCCCGAGTCGGGGGTTCTGGGGCCAACGTCCTGACTTTC.

CDR3 amino acids: CASSVWLNTEAFF. CDR3 DNA: TGTGCCAGCAGCGTATGGCTGAACACTGAAGCTTTCTTT. The chain couples TRBV9 to TRBJ1-1; D ambiguous. From germline, CDR1 is SGDLS and CDR2 YYNGEE. The CDR3 has 13 amino acids. V shed 1 base and J shed 0 bases, with 4 bases lying between them. Based on the CDR3 plus reference TRBV9 and TRBJ1-1, the full variable domain is DSGVTQTPKHLITATGQRVTLRCSPRSGDLSVYWYQQSLDQGLQFLIQYYNGEERAKGNILERFSAQQFPDLHSELNLSSLELGDSALYFCASSVWLNTEAFFGQGTRLTVV.

The gene calls are TRBV19 and TRBJ1-1; D gene uncertain. CDR3 length: 13 residues. V was pared by 2 bases and J by 8 bases, with 12 bases between. The germline CDR1 and CDR2 sequences are LNHDA and SQIVND (reference sequence). CDR3 in amino acids: CASSIIRGSEAFF. CDR3 DNA sequence: TGTGCCAGTAGTATAATCCGGGGTTCCGAAGCTTTCTTT. Full variable domain (outside the CDR3, taken from reference TRBV19 and TRBJ1-1): DGGITQSPKYLFRKEGQNVTLSCEQNLNHDAMYWYRQDPGQGLRLIYYSQIVNDFQKGDIAEGYSVSREKKESFPLTVTSAQKNPTAFYLCASSIIRGSEAFFGQGTRLTVV.

V usage is TRBV29-1 and J usage is TRBJ2-7; D perhaps matches TRBD1 (6 bases). The V gene's germline CDR1 is SQVTM and CDR2 ANQGSEA. The CDR3 sequence is 12 residues long. Trimming took 7 bases from V and 2 from J, leaving 12 bases between them. The CDR3 sequence: CSAMGTPYEQYF. In DNA form, the CDR3 reads TGCAGCGCCATGGGGACACCCTACGAGCAGTACTTC.

The rearrangement uses TRBV19 and TRBJ1-4; no firm D call. There are 15 residues in the CDR3. CDR1 and CDR2 (germline): LNHDA, SQIVND (reference sequence). The V end was cut by 7 bases, the J end by 5 bases, with 17 bases between. The CDR3 region is CASNSNTGGNEKLFF. DNA of the CDR3: TGTGCCAGTAATTCCAACACGGGAGGAAATGAAAAACTGTTTTTT.

CDR3 protein: CASSRLSAGGWGEKLFF. The CDR3 nucleotides are TGTGCCAGCAGCCGCCTTAGTGCAGGGGGCTGGGGTGAAAAACTGTTTTTT. J is TRBJ1-4 and V is TRBV7-2; 8 bases line up with TRBD1. The CDR3 spans 17 residues. The ends lost 5 bases at V and 7 bases at J; junction bases unmatched: 15. CDR1 and CDR2 from the germline V gene are SGHTA and FQGNSA.

The chain couples TRBV6-2 or TRBV6-3 to TRBJ1-1, with 7 bases fitting TRBD1. The ends lost 0 bases at V and 3 bases at J; junction bases unmatched: 1. Per the germline V gene, CDR1 is MNHEY and CDR2 is SVGEGT. The CDR3 has 14 residues. The CDR3 DNA reads TGTGCCAGCAGTTACTCCCAGGGGGACACTGAAGCTTTCTTT. It translates to CASSYSQGDTEAFF.

The chain uses TRBV28 and TRBJ2-3; tentative D call: TRBD1 (6 bases). Trimming removed 10 bases at V and 2 bases at J, with 16 bases between. Germline V gene sequence: CDR1 MDHEN, CDR2 SYDVKM. The CDR3 has 14 residues. The CDR3 loop reads CATHVTGHTDTQYF. The DNA for the CDR3 is TGTGCCACCCACGTGACAGGCCACACAGATACGCAGTATTTT.

The chain links TRBV6-1 to TRBJ1-2; a weak D match, TRBD1 (5 bases). Trimming took off 1 base at V and 2 bases at J, with 14 bases between the two ends. This CDR3 is built from 16 residues. Germline CDR1 reads MNHNS; CDR2 reads SASEGT. The CDR3 protein is CASSEEFGHPNYGYTF. The CDR3 DNA follows: TGTGCCAGCAGTGAAGAATTCGGACACCCCAACTATGGCTACACCTTC.

The rearrangement uses TRBV12-3 or TRBV12-4 and TRBJ2-7, with D unresolved. V shed 3 bases and J shed 7 bases, with 10 bases lying between them. CDR3 length: 12 residues. The CDR3 nucleotides are TGTGCCAGCAGTTTTAGCACGCGGGAGCAGTACTTC. Translation: CASSFSTREQYF.